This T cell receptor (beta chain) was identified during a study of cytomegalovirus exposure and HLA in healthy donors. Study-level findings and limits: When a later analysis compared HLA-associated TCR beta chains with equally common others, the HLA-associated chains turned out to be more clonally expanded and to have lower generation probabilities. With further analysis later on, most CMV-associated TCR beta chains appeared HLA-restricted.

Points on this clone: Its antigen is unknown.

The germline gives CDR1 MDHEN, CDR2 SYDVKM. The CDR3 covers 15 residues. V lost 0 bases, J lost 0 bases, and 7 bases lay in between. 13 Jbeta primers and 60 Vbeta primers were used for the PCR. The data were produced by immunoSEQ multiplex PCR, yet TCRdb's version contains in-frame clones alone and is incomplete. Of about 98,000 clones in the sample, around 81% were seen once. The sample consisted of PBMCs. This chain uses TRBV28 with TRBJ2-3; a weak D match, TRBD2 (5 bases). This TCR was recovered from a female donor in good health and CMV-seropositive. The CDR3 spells CASSLWRASTDTQYF. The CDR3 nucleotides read TGTGCCAGCAGTTTATGGAGGGCTAGCACAGATACGCAGTATTTT.